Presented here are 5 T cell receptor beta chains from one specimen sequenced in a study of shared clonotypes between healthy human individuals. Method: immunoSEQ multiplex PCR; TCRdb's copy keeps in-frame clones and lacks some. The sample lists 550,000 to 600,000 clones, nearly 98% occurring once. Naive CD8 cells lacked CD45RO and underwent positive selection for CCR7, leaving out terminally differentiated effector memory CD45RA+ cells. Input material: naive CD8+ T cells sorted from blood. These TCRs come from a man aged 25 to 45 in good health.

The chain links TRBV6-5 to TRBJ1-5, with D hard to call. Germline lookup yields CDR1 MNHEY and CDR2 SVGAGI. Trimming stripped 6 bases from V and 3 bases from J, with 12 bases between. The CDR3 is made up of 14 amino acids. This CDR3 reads CASRERATNQPQHF. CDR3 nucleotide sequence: TGTGCCAGCAGGGAGCGGGCGACCAATCAGCCCCAGCATTTT.

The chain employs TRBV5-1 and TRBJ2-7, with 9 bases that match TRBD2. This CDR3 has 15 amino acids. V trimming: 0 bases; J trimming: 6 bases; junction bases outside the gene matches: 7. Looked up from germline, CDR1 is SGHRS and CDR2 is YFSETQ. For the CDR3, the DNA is TGCGCCAGCAGCTTGGCCGCTACTAGCGGGCGCGAGCAGTACTTC. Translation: CASSLAATSGREQYF.

DNA of the CDR3: TGCGCCAGCAGGGCCGGGACAGAGAGCGCTTACAATGAGCAGTTCTTC. This encodes CASRAGTESAYNEQFF. V and J are TRBV5-1 and TRBJ2-1, with 7 bases fitting TRBD1. Germline V lookup: CDR1 SGHRS, CDR2 YFSETQ. The CDR3 consists of 16 residues. With V trimmed by 5 bases and J by 4 bases, 12 bases remained unmatched.

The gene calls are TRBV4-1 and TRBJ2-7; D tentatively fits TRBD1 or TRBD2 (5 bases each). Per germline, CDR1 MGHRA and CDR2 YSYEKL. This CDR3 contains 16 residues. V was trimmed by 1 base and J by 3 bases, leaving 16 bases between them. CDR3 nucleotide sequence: TGCGCCAGCAGCCAAGTAGGGTCCGGGACCATCTACGAGCAGTACTTC. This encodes CASSQVGSGTIYEQYF.

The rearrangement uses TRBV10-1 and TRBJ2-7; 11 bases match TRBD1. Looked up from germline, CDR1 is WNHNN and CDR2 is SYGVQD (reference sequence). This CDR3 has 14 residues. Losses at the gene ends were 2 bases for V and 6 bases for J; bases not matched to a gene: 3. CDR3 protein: CASSEGTGGAEQYF. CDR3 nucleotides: TGCGCCAGCAGTGAGGGGACAGGGGGAGCCGAGCAGTACTTC.